The clone carrying this T cell receptor beta chain came up a few times. Its antigen is unknown. TCRdb re-analysed the RT-PCR reads in MiXCR, keeping a single row per CDR3 protein. The sample lists 400,000 to 650,000 distinct CDR3 sequences; under 8.5% were seen once. These data are taken from a study of response to subunit inactivated influenza vaccine. Overall study results and limits: Only a handful of new T cells, the authors suggested, are recruited with each seasonal influenza vaccination.

V was clipped by 5 bases and J by 3 bases, with 11 bases between them. The CDR3 consists of 13 residues. Germline CDR1 reads SGHAT; CDR2 reads FQNNGV. The source was PBMCs from blood, collected roughly 24 months after vaccination. The receptor's source is a man between 50 and 75 years old who received an inactivated influenza vaccine. This rearrangement joins TRBV11-2 to TRBJ2-7; possible D gene TRBD1, 5 bases. The CDR3 bases are TGTGCCAGCAGCGGGAAGCAGGGCTACGAGCAGTACTTC. Protein: CASSGKQGYEQYF.